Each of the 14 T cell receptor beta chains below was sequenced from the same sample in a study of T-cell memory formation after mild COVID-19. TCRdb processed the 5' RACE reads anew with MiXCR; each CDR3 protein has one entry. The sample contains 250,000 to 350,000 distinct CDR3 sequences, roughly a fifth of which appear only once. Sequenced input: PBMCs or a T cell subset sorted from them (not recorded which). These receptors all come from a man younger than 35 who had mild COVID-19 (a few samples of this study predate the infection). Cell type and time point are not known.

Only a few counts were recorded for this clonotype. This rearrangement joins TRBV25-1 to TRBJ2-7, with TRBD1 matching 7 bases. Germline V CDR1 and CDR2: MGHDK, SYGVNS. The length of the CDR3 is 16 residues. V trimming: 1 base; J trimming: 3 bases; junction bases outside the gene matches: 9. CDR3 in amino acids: CASSELEGQSNYEQYF. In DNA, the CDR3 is TGTGCCAGCAGTGAATTAGAGGGACAGTCCAACTACGAGCAGTACTTC.

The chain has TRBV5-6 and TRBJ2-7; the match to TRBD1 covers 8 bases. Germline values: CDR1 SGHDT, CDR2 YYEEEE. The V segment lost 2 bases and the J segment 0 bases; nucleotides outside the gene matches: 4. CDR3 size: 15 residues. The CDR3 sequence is CASSLRQGSSYEQYV. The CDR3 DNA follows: TGTGCCAGCAGCTTAAGACAGGGGAGCTCCTACGAGCAGTACGTC.

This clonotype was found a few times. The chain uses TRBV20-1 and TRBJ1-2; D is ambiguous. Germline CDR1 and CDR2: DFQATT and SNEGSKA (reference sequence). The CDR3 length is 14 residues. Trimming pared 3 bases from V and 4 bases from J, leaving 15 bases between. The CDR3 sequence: CSASGREDGYGYTF. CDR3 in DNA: TGCAGTGCTAGTGGTAGGGAAGATGGCTATGGCTACACCTTC.

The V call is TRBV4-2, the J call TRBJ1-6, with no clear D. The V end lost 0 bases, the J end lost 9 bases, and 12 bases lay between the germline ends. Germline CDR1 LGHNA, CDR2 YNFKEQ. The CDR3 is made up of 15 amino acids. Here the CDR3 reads CASSQDLVRVSPLHF. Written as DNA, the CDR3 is TGTGCCAGCAGCCAAGATCTTGTGCGGGTTTCACCCCTCCACTTT.

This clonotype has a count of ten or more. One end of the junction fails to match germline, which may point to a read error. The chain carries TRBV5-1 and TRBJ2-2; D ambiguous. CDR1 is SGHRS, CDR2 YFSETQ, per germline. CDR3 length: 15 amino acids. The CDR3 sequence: CASSLSGGNTGELFF. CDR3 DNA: TGTGCCAGCAGTTTATCCGGCGGGAACACCGGGGAGCTGTTTTTT.

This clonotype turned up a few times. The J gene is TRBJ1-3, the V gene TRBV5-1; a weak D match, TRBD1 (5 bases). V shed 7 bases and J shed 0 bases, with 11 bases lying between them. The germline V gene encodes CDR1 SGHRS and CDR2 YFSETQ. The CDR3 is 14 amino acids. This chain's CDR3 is CASGSGGSGNTIYF. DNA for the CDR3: TGCGCCAGCGGTTCGGGGGGCTCTGGAAACACCATATATTTT.

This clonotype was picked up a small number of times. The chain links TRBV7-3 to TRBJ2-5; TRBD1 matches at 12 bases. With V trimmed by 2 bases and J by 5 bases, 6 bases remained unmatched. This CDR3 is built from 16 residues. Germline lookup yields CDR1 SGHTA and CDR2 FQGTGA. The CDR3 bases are TGTGCCAGCAGCTTATGGGACAGGGGGCGTCGGGAGACCCAGTACTTC. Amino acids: CASSLWDRGRRETQYF.

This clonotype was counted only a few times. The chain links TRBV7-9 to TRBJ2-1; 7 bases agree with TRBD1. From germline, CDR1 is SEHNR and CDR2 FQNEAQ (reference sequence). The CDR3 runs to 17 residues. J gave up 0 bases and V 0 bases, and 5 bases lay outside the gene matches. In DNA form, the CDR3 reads TGTGCCAGCAGCTTAGCCCACACAGGGGCCTCCTACAATGAGCAGTTCTTC. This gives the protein CASSLAHTGASYNEQFF.

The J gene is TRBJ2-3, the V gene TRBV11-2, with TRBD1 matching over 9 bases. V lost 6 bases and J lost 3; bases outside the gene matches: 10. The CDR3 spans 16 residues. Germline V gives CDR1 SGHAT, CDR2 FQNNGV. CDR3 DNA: TGTGCCAGCAGGTCATTCGGGACAGGGAAGACAGATACGCAGTATTTT. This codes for CASRSFGTGKTDTQYF.

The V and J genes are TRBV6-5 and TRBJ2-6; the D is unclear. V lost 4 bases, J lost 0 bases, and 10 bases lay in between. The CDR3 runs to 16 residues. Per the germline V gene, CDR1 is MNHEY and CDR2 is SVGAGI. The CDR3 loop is CASSLRPASGANVLTF. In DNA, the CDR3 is TGTGCCAGCAGTTTAAGACCGGCCTCTGGGGCCAACGTCCTGACTTTC.

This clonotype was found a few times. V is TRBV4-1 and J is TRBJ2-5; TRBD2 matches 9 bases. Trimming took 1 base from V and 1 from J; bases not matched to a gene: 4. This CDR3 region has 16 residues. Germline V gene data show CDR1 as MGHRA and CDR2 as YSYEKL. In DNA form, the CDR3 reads TGCGCCAGCAGCCAAGGGCTAGCGGGGAGCCAAGAGACCCAGTACTTC. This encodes CASSQGLAGSQETQYF.

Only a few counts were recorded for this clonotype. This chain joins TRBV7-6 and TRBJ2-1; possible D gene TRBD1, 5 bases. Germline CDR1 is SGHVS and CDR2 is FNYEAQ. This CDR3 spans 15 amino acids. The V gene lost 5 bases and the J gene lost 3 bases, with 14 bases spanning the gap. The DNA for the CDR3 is TGTGCCAGCAGCCCTGGCTGGGGCAACTACAATGAGCAGTTCTTC. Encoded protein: CASSPGWGNYNEQFF.

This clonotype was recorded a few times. In DNA form, the CDR3 reads TGTGCCAGCAGCTTAGTATACATTGAGGAGCAGTACGTC. This codes for CASSLVYIEEQYV. The chain is built from TRBV7-8 and TRBJ2-7, with D unresolved. CDR1 and CDR2 from the germline V gene are SGHVS and FQNEAQ. V was trimmed by 1 base and J by 7 bases, leaving 11 bases between them. The CDR3 runs to 13 residues.

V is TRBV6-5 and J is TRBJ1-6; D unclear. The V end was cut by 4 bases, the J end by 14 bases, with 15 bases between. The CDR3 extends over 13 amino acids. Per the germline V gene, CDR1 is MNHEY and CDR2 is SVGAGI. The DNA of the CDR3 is TGTGCCAGCAGTTTCGGGTTGTTCGAGTCCCTCCACTTT. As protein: CASSFGLFESLHF.